Listed here are 3 T cell receptor beta chains from one sample, sequenced in a study of cytomegalovirus exposure and HLA in healthy donors. Primers included in the PCR were 60 Vbeta and 13 Jbeta primers. Method: immunoSEQ multiplex PCR; TCRdb's copy keeps in-frame clones and lacks some. The table includes roughly 120,000 clones, around 80% detected once. The sample consisted of PBMCs. The receptors were sampled from a woman aged 40 to 49 in good health and CMV-seropositive.

The V and J genes are TRBV6-6 and TRBJ2-3; D gene unclear. Germline-derived CDR1 and CDR2 are MNHNY and SVGAGI (reference sequence). The CDR3 covers 16 residues. V was clipped by 0 bases and J by 0 bases, with 10 bases between them. The CDR3 DNA sequence: TGTGCCAGCAGTTACTCTCCACAGAGAAGCACAGATACGCAGTATTTT. Encoded protein: CASSYSPQRSTDTQYF.

The chain employs TRBV7-6 and TRBJ2-2; D gene uncertain. CDR3 length: 15 residues. Germline CDR1 reads SGHVS; CDR2 reads FNYEAQ. Trimming removed 1 base from V and 0 bases from J, with 6 bases in between. CDR3 sequence: CASSLVSANTGELFF. DNA for the CDR3: TGTGCCAGCAGCTTAGTATCTGCGAACACCGGGGAGCTGTTTTTT.

V and J are TRBV7-2 and TRBJ2-1, with D perhaps TRBD1 (6 bases). CDR1 is SGHTA, CDR2 FQGNSA, per germline. Trimming stripped 6 bases from V and 0 bases from J, with 18 bases between. CDR3 length: 17 residues. The CDR3 is CASSQGRDTASYNEQFF. The CDR3 nucleotides are TGTGCCAGCAGTCAAGGCCGGGACACCGCCTCCTACAATGAGCAGTTCTTC. The variable domain in full, completed from reference TRBV7-2 and TRBJ2-1, reads GAGVSQSPSNKVTEKGKDVELRCDPISGHTALYWYRQSLGQGLEFLIYFQGNSAPDKSGLPSDRFSAERTGGSVSTLTIQRTQQEDSAVYLCASSQGRDTASYNEQFFGPGTRLTVL.